These 32 T cell receptor beta chains were sequenced from one sample in a study of T cells after yellow fever vaccination. TCRdb reprocessed the 5' RACE reads via MiXCR and lists one record per CDR3 protein. The repertoire holds over 300,000 distinct CDR3 sequences, with 4.1% as singletons. The specimen was PBMCs, collected 5 days after the yellow fever booster vaccination. The receptor set was obtained from a young man who received the YFV17D yellow fever vaccine.

This clonotype has ten or more counts. V is TRBV5-5 and J is TRBJ2-4; D might be TRBD1 (5 bases). This CDR3 has 15 amino acids. Germline V lookup: CDR1 SGHKS, CDR2 YYEKEE (reference sequence). Deletions cut 0 bases from V and 7 bases from J, with 14 bases between. The CDR3 DNA reads as TGTGCCAGCAGCTTGGAGTCCTGGGGCGTTAACATTCAGTACTTC. Translated: CASSLESWGVNIQYF.

In its sample, this clonotype was seen a few times. The J gene is TRBJ2-2, the V gene TRBV7-9, with a tentative D call TRBD1 (6 bases). Trimming removed 4 bases from V and 6 bases from J, with 9 bases in between. Germline V lookup: CDR1 SEHNR, CDR2 FQNEAQ (reference sequence). This CDR3 has 13 amino acids. CDR3 bases: TGTGCCAGCAGCTCCAGGGGCGCCGGGGAGCTGTTTTTT. Translating it yields CASSSRGAGELFF.

The chain has TRBV10-3 and TRBJ1-4, with D tentatively TRBD1 (5 bases). The CDR3 extends over 14 amino acids. The V gene's germline CDR1 is ENHRY and CDR2 SYGVKD. V was cut by 8 bases and J by 0 bases, with 10 bases left in between. The CDR3 nucleotides are TGTGCCATCTCCCCGGGGGCAACTAATGAAAAACTGTTTTTT. Its translation: CAISPGATNEKLFF.

This clonotype came up a few times. This chain uses TRBV5-1 with TRBJ2-1; 8 bases match TRBD1. The CDR3 is 15 amino acids. The germline CDR1 and CDR2 sequences are SGHRS and YFSETQ. J was trimmed by 8 bases and V by 0 bases; bases with no gene match: 7. The DNA for the CDR3 is TGCGCCAGCAGCTTGGTCGGACAGGGCGCGGATGAGCAGTTCTTC. Its protein is CASSLVGQGADEQFF. Full variable domain (rest looked up from reference TRBV5-1 and TRBJ2-1): KAGVTQTPRYLIKTRGQQVTLSCSPISGHRSVSWYQQTPGQGLQFLFEYFSETQRNKGNFPGRFSGRQFSNSRSEMNVSTLELGDSALYLCASSLVGQGADEQFFGPGTRLTVL.

This clonotype was found many times. J is TRBJ2-5 and V is TRBV11-2, with D unclear. Trimming removed 5 bases from V and 2 bases from J, with 6 bases in between. There are 12 residues in the CDR3. Germline CDR1 is SGHAT and CDR2 is FQNNGV. CDR3 sequence (DNA): TGTGCCAGCAGCACCCATCAAGAGACCCAGTACTTC. Amino acid sequence: CASSTHQETQYF.

The chain couples TRBV24-1 to TRBJ2-3; D gene unclear. V lost 6 bases to trimming and J lost 8 bases, with 11 bases between them. CDR3 length equals 12 residues. Germline values: CDR1 KGHDR, CDR2 SFDVKD. The CDR3 coding sequence is TGTGCCACCAGTCTGGGTCTTGGTACGCAGTATTTT. This codes for CATSLGLGTQYF.

This clonotype was detected a few times. The chain combines TRBV4-2 with TRBJ2-5; 12 bases fit TRBD2. V shed 0 bases and J 4 bases; nucleotides not matched to a gene: 12. The CDR3 has 19 amino acids. From germline, CDR1 is LGHNA and CDR2 YNFKEQ. CDR3 region: CASSQELAGGPRLRETQYF. CDR3 sequence (DNA): TGTGCCAGCAGCCAAGAGCTAGCGGGGGGGCCAAGGCTTCGAGAGACCCAGTACTTC.

The V gene is TRBV5-1, the J gene TRBJ1-1; D possibly corresponds to TRBD1 (6 bases). The germline V gene has CDR1 SGHRS and CDR2 YFSETQ. V lost 0 bases and J lost 2, with 11 bases in between. The length of the CDR3 is 15 residues. The chain's CDR3 is CASSLGAGTNTEAFF. The DNA for the CDR3 is TGCGCCAGCAGCTTGGGCGCGGGGACAAACACTGAAGCTTTCTTT.

Many counts were recorded for this clonotype. The gene calls are TRBV20-1 and TRBJ1-4; 8 bases line up with TRBD1. Unmatched junction bases numbered 2, after V lost 3 bases and J lost 5 bases. The CDR3 extends over 13 amino acids. Germline V gene data show CDR1 as DFQATT and CDR2 as SNEGSKA (reference sequence). The CDR3 protein is CSARRQGNEKLFF. The CDR3 DNA follows: TGCAGTGCTAGGCGACAGGGGAATGAAAAACTGTTTTTT.

In its sample, this clonotype was seen a few times. The chain is built from TRBV6-6 and TRBJ2-7, with 15 bases lining up with TRBD2. The trim removed 2 bases at V and 2 bases at J, leaving 7 bases unmatched. The germline V gene encodes CDR1 MNHNY and CDR2 SVGAGI (reference sequence). The CDR3 is made up of 18 amino acids. The CDR3: CASSYLGLAGGLAYEQYF. The CDR3 nucleotides read TGTGCCAGCAGTTACCTGGGACTAGCGGGGGGACTCGCCTACGAGCAGTACTTC.

This clonotype appeared many times. This chain connects TRBV29-1 to TRBJ2-7, with D perhaps being TRBD1 or TRBD2 (5 bases each). In germline, CDR1 is SQVTM, CDR2 ANQGSEA. The CDR3 totals 14 residues. V lost 7 bases and J lost 2, with 18 bases in between. The CDR3, as DNA: TGCAGCGCCGGGACGGTATGTTGCCCCTACGAGCAGTACGTC. Protein: CSAGTVCCPYEQYV.

The gene calls are TRBV27 and TRBJ1-5; D remains unclear. The CDR3 spans 17 residues. The germline CDR1 and CDR2 sequences are MNHEY and SMNVEV (reference sequence). Trimming removed 4 bases from V and 0 bases from J, with 16 bases in between. CDR3 bases: TGTGCCAGCAGTTCACGGACGGAGATCAATAGCAATCAGCCCCAGCATTTT. This sequence encodes CASSSRTEINSNQPQHF.

CDR3 bases: TGTGCCAGCAGTGAAGGGTACAGGGGGCTGAGCTCTGGGGCCAACGTCCTGACTTTC. Residues: CASSEGYRGLSSGANVLTF. The gene calls are TRBV2 and TRBJ2-6; the match to TRBD1 covers 9 bases. The CDR3 totals 19 residues. V lost 1 base and J lost 0; bases outside the gene matches: 7. CDR1 is SNHLY and CDR2 is FYNNEI in the germline V gene.

There are a few counts of this clonotype. CDR3 DNA: TGCAGTGCTTCGGAGGTATTCCAAGAGACCCAGTACTTC. It translates to CSASEVFQETQYF. This sequence joins TRBV20-1 and TRBJ2-5, with D possibly being TRBD2 (5 bases). Germline CDR1 is DFQATT and CDR2 is SNEGSKA (reference sequence). Trimming shortened V by 5 bases and J by 1 base, and 11 bases separated the two germline ends. The CDR3 runs to 13 residues.

This clonotype was seen ten or more times. V is TRBV20-1 and J is TRBJ2-3; D is ambiguous. Germline CDR1 DFQATT, CDR2 SNEGSKA (reference sequence). The CDR3 length is 13 residues. Trimming stripped 5 bases from V and 2 bases from J, with 11 bases between. The CDR3 coding sequence is TGCAGTGCTCCAAGGACCACCACAGATACGCAGTATTTT. This encodes CSAPRTTTDTQYF.

This clonotype was counted ten times or more. This chain links TRBV7-2 with TRBJ2-5; D is unclear. The CDR3 spans 13 residues. Germline CDR1 SGHTA, CDR2 FQGNSA. Trimming cost V 1 base and J 1 base, with 4 bases left between them. CDR3 in DNA: TGTGCCAGCAGCTTAGTAGTCCAAGAGACCCAGTACTTC. Translating it yields CASSLVVQETQYF.

This clonotype was seen a handful of times. The rearrangement joins TRBV9 to TRBJ1-1; possible D gene TRBD1, 6 bases. The CDR3 is 15 amino acids. CDR1 and CDR2 (germline): SGDLS, YYNGEE. V lost 4 bases, J lost 4 bases, and 17 bases lay in between. CDR3 sequence reads: CASSPGSGAGTEAFF. The CDR3 DNA follows: TGTGCCAGCAGCCCTGGGTCGGGGGCTGGCACTGAAGCTTTCTTT.

This clonotype was observed at least ten times. V is TRBV7-2 and J is TRBJ2-3, with 7 bases identical to TRBD2. Germline assignment: CDR1 SGHTA and CDR2 FQGNSA. Germline trimming cut 1 base from V and 1 base from J; bases unmatched to any gene: 8. This CDR3 comprises 17 residues. CDR3 bases: TGTGCCAGCAGCTTAGGAGCGAGGGGAGGGGGCACAGATACGCAGTATTTT. Residues: CASSLGARGGGTDTQYF.

This clonotype was counted between two and nine times. This sequence joins TRBV4-1 and TRBJ2-5; 11 nucleotides match TRBD1. V was clipped by 3 bases and J by 4 bases; unmatched bases: 7. Germline lookup yields CDR1 MGHRA and CDR2 YSYEKL. This CDR3 spans 16 amino acids. DNA of the CDR3: TGCGCCAGCAGCCACTTGGACAGGGGGCTTCGAGAGACCCAGTACTTC. It is translated as CASSHLDRGLRETQYF.

The chain joins TRBV19 to TRBJ2-7; tentatively, D is TRBD2 (6 bases). Germline V gene sequence: CDR1 LNHDA, CDR2 SQIVND (reference sequence). This CDR3 has 14 amino acids. The V end was cut by 4 bases, the J end by 7 bases, with 17 bases between. CDR3 nucleotide sequence: TGTGCCAGTAGTAGGGACTCACGACGCGGGGAGCAGTACTTC. Its protein is CASSRDSRRGEQYF.

With respect to this clonotype: The junction does not match germline at one end; this may be a read error. Written as DNA, the CDR3 is TGTGCCAGCACCTTGGCAGGGAACCACTACGAGCAGTACTTC. Amino acid sequence: CASTLAGNHYEQYF. The chain carries TRBV5-4 and TRBJ2-7; TRBD1 might be the D (5 bases). The CDR3 length is 14 residues. Germline V gives CDR1 SGHNT, CDR2 YYREEE (reference sequence).

This clonotype was picked up many times. J is TRBJ1-6 and V is TRBV27; D ambiguous. Trimming took 5 bases from V and 1 from J, leaving 15 bases between them. The germline V gene encodes CDR1 MNHEY and CDR2 SMNVEV (reference sequence). The CDR3 has 17 amino acids. CDR3 protein: CASSIEWARSYNSPLHF. The CDR3 DNA reads TGTGCCAGCAGTATCGAATGGGCGAGGTCCTATAATTCACCCCTCCACTTT.

V usage is TRBV9 and J usage is TRBJ2-5; tentative D call: TRBD2 (6 bases). Trimming removed 0 bases from V and 7 bases from J, with 13 bases in between. The CDR3 consists of 14 residues. CDR1 and CDR2 (germline): SGDLS, YYNGEE. This chain's CDR3 is CASSVGGDQRTQYF. DNA of the CDR3: TGTGCCAGCAGCGTAGGGGGGGACCAACGGACCCAGTACTTC.

This clonotype has just a few counts. The gene calls are TRBV27 and TRBJ1-5; D is unclear. Trimming cost V 0 bases and J 4 bases, with 10 bases left between them. There are 15 residues in the CDR3. Germline loops: CDR1 MNHEY, CDR2 SMNVEV (reference sequence). DNA of the CDR3: TGTGCCAGCAGTTTATCAGGGCTGGGAAATCAGCCCCAGCATTTT. This encodes CASSLSGLGNQPQHF.

This clonotype has only a few counts. The gene calls are TRBV5-1 and TRBJ2-3; 11 nucleotides align to TRBD2. Germline-derived CDR1 and CDR2 are SGHRS and YFSETQ. Trimming cost V 4 bases and J 1 base; bases outside gene matches: 5. The CDR3 spans 16 residues. The CDR3 nucleotides read TGCGCCAGCAGCGGCCTACTAGCGGGGGGCACAGATACGCAGTATTTT. Amino acids: CASSGLLAGGTDTQYF.

V gene TRBV19 combines with J gene TRBJ1-5; the match to TRBD1 covers 7 bases. CDR1 and CDR2 (germline): LNHDA, SQIVND (reference sequence). With 7 bases clipped from V and 6 bases from J, the junction kept 15 bases outside the gene matches. CDR3 length: 16 residues. The CDR3 sequence is CASNQGDWSSFQPQHF. The CDR3, as DNA: TGTGCCAGTAACCAGGGGGACTGGAGCAGTTTTCAGCCCCAGCATTTT.

This clonotype was observed at least ten times. The rearrangement uses TRBV4-1 and TRBJ2-1; D uncertain. The CDR3 length is 13 residues. V lost 0 bases, J lost 10 bases, and 10 bases lay in between. Germline-derived CDR1 and CDR2 are MGHRA and YSYEKL. CDR3 region: CASSQDHFREQFF. The CDR3, as DNA: TGCGCCAGCAGCCAAGATCATTTCCGGGAGCAGTTCTTC.

The sample holds many counts of this clonotype. The J gene is TRBJ2-1, the V gene TRBV20-1, with 8 positions matching TRBD1. The trim removed 6 bases at V and 5 bases at J, leaving 9 bases unmatched. CDR1 is DFQATT and CDR2 is SNEGSKA in the germline V gene (reference sequence). There are 14 residues in the CDR3. Here the CDR3 DNA reads TGCAGTGCGCGGACAGGGCCTCAGGACAATGAGCAGTTCTTC. Protein sequence: CSARTGPQDNEQFF.

The table lists this clonotype with a few counts. The J gene is TRBJ2-3, the V gene TRBV20-1; TRBD2 agrees at 10 bases. Germline CDR1 and CDR2: DFQATT and SNEGSKA (reference sequence). The CDR3 is made up of 14 amino acids. Losses at the gene ends were 3 bases for V and 0 bases for J; bases not matched to a gene: 0. In nucleotides, the CDR3 is TGCAGTGCTAGTAGCGGGGGGAGCACAGATACGCAGTATTTT. It yields the protein CSASSGGSTDTQYF.

This clonotype was observed many times. This chain links TRBV29-1 with TRBJ2-3; 8 bases map to TRBD2. Germline V lookup: CDR1 SQVTM, CDR2 ANQGSEA. Trimming cost V 6 bases and J 1 base; bases outside gene matches: 6. This CDR3 has 14 amino acids. CDR3 sequence: CSVPNSGGTDTQYF. CDR3 bases: TGCAGCGTCCCGAATAGCGGGGGCACAGATACGCAGTATTTT.

This clonotype was picked up a small number of times. This chain links TRBV20-1 with TRBJ2-3; tentatively, D is TRBD1 or TRBD2 (5 bases each). This CDR3 is 14 amino acids long. Deletions cut 0 bases from V and 2 bases from J, with 9 bases between. CDR1 DFQATT and CDR2 SNEGSKA come from the germline V gene (reference sequence). The CDR3 sequence is CSARDQGTTDTQYF. Here the CDR3 DNA reads TGCAGTGCTAGAGATCAAGGGACCACAGATACGCAGTATTTT.

This sequence joins TRBV29-1 and TRBJ2-1, with D perhaps matching TRBD2 (5 bases). Germline V lookup: CDR1 SQVTM, CDR2 ANQGSEA. With 3 bases removed from V and 9 bases from J, the gap between germline ends came to 9 bases. The CDR3 runs to 11 residues. As DNA, the CDR3 is TGCAGCGTTGAGGAGGCTACTGAGCAGTTCTTC. It yields the protein CSVEEATEQFF.